Below are 23 T cell receptor beta chains sequenced from a single sample in a study of blood T cells in healthy people across ages (dated by TCRdb to the mid-2010s). Library prep was done by 5' RACE. The run used an Illumina HiSeq 2500. A second 7 to 11 cycle PCR used a sample-barcoded 5' primer and a J-beta primer mix. TCRdb trimmed public reads at Q25 via fastp, called clones via MiXCR and kept in-frame beta chains. Each CDR3 protein gets just one entry, which takes the most common genes and DNA from the rows behind it. The sample table contains roughly 2 million distinct CDR3 sequences; only one count was recorded for 49% of them. The ten largest clones represent over 2% of the sample. The material sequenced was blood. All receptors come from a woman in her forties in good health.

The chain employs TRBV21-1 and TRBJ2-3; the D call in the table, TRBD1, was not verified against the DNA. TRBV21-1 is deemed a pseudogene. CDR3 length: 13 amino acids. CDR3 nucleotide sequence: TGTGCCACCCGACGGACAAACACAGATACGCAGTATTTT. It yields the protein CATRRTNTDTQYF.

The chain joins TRBV7-2 to TRBJ2-6, with TRBD2 matching 7 bases. CDR1 and CDR2 from the germline V gene are SGHTA and FQGNSA. Trimming at V came to 1 base and at J to 0 bases, leaving 6 bases not matched to a gene. This CDR3 comprises 18 residues. CDR3 region: CASSLVGRDYSGANVLTF. DNA of the CDR3: TGTGCCAGCAGCTTAGTAGGCAGGGACTACTCTGGGGCCAACGTCCTGACTTTC.

This chain joins TRBV4-3 and TRBJ2-3; 7 bases are a match to TRBD2. The J segment lost 4 bases and the V segment lost 1 base, leaving 8 bases of the junction unmatched. The CDR3 length is 16 residues. The germline CDR1 and CDR2 sequences are LGHNA and YSLEER. CDR3 DNA sequence: TGCGCCAGCAGCCAAGGTTCGGGGGGAATTCCAGATACGCAGTATTTT. Amino acid sequence: CASSQGSGGIPDTQYF.

CDR3 DNA: TGTGCCAGCAGTATAGCGGGGGTCTACAATGAGCAGTTCTTC. This gives the protein CASSIAGVYNEQFF. This rearrangement joins TRBV6-5 to TRBJ2-1, with 9 bases matching TRBD2. Germline-derived CDR1 and CDR2 are MNHEY and SVGAGI. V shed 5 bases, J shed 3 bases, and the junction held 2 bases outside the gene matches. This CDR3 is built from 14 residues.

This clonotype was seen more than once but under ten times. The chain recombines TRBV7-9 with TRBJ1-2; D may be TRBD1 (5 bases). The CDR3 runs to 13 residues. V gave up 3 bases and J gave up 7 bases, with 12 bases separating them. Germline V gene sequence: CDR1 SEHNR, CDR2 FQNEAQ (reference sequence). The CDR3 DNA sequence: TGTGCCAGCAGCTTGACCAGGGAAGCTGGCTACACCTTC. Translation: CASSLTREAGYTF.

This chain connects TRBV2 to TRBJ2-7; D gene uncertain. The CDR3 has 12 residues. Trimming pared 7 bases from V and 1 base from J, leaving 8 bases between. Per the germline V gene, CDR1 is SNHLY and CDR2 is FYNNEI. DNA for the CDR3: TGTGCCAGCACCGGGTTTTCCTACGAGCAGTACTTC. This codes for CASTGFSYEQYF.

The rearrangement uses TRBV28 and TRBJ2-7, with 8 bases matching TRBD1. In germline, CDR1 is MDHEN, CDR2 SYDVKM. The CDR3 has 16 amino acids. Unmatched junction bases numbered 13, after V lost 5 bases and J lost 4 bases. In nucleotides, the CDR3 is TGTGCCAGCAGTCAAACCGGGACAGGACTCATTTACGAGCAGTACTTC. Its protein is CASSQTGTGLIYEQYF. The whole variable domain, remainder taken from reference TRBV28 and TRBJ2-7, is DVKVTQSSRYLVKRTGEKVFLECVQDMDHENMFWYRQDPGLGLRLIYFSYDVKMKEKGDIPEGYSVSREKKERFSLILESASTNQTSMYLCASSQTGTGLIYEQYFGPGTRLTVT.

This clonotype was counted between two and nine times. V and J are TRBV6-2 or TRBV6-3 and TRBJ2-5, with a tentative D call TRBD1 (6 bases). The germline CDR1 and CDR2 sequences are MNHEY and SVGEGT. V was trimmed by 0 bases and J by 4 bases, leaving 9 bases between them. The CDR3 length is 14 residues. The CDR3 region is CASSYSGQSETQYF. CDR3 sequence (DNA): TGTGCCAGCAGTTACTCAGGACAGTCAGAGACCCAGTACTTC.

The chain recombines TRBV7-2 with TRBJ1-4; D gene uncertain. This CDR3 is 14 amino acids long. Trimming shortened V by 0 bases and J by 7 bases, and 9 bases separated the two germline ends. Germline CDR1 is SGHTA and CDR2 is FQGNSA. CDR3 DNA sequence: TGTGCCAGCAGCTTAGCGGCGGGTAGTGAAAAACTGTTTTTT. It is translated as CASSLAAGSEKLFF.

The gene calls are TRBV20-1 and TRBJ1-4; D is uncertain. This CDR3 region has 13 residues. Germline CDR1 reads DFQATT; CDR2 reads SNEGSKA (reference sequence). Trimming pared 5 bases from V and 2 bases from J, leaving 9 bases between. The CDR3 region has the DNA TGCAGTGCTCACCGACGGACTAATGAAAAACTGTTTTTT. Translating gives CSAHRRTNEKLFF.

The V gene is TRBV6-2 or TRBV6-3, the J gene TRBJ2-5; 9 bases fit TRBD2. The V segment lost 5 bases and the J segment 4 bases; nucleotides outside the gene matches: 17. Germline V lookup: CDR1 MNHEY, CDR2 SVGEGT. The CDR3 loop spans 18 amino acids. This CDR3 reads CASSDPGVGLAGRETQYF. In nucleotides, the CDR3 is TGTGCCAGCAGTGACCCCGGCGTGGGGCTAGCGGGACGAGAGACCCAGTACTTC.

This clonotype was found a few times. The chain is built from TRBV11-1 and TRBJ2-7; 9 nucleotides match TRBD2. The V gene end was trimmed by 5 bases and the J gene end by 6 bases; junction bases not matched to a gene: 8. CDR1 is SGHAT, CDR2 FQDESV, per germline (reference sequence). CDR3 size: 14 residues. CDR3 region: CASSPGTSPGEQYF. The CDR3 DNA reads as TGTGCCAGCAGCCCCGGGACTAGCCCCGGCGAGCAGTACTTC.

This clonotype was counted a few times. The CDR3 DNA sequence: TGTGCCAGCAGCTTACCCCCGGGAGGCACGAGAAACTATGGCTACACCTTC. As protein: CASSLPPGGTRNYGYTF. The chain has TRBV5-5 and TRBJ1-2, with D hard to call. CDR1 is SGHKS and CDR2 is YYEKEE in the germline V gene (reference sequence). Between the trimmed V and J ends, which lost 2 bases and 2 bases, there was a span of 19 bases. This CDR3 is 17 amino acids long.

This chain links TRBV9 with TRBJ2-1; 7 bases align to TRBD2. The germline V gene has CDR1 SGDLS and CDR2 YYNGEE. V was clipped by 0 bases and J by 9 bases; unmatched bases: 9. The CDR3 spans 15 residues. The chain's CDR3 is CASSVGGGGYREQFF. CDR3 nucleotides: TGTGCCAGCAGCGTAGGTGGGGGGGGATACCGTGAGCAGTTCTTC.

As for this clonotype: The CDR3 end shows no conserved phenylalanine or tryptophan, and so a read error is likely. The rearrangement uses TRBV5-1 and TRBJ2-5; weak D call: TRBD2 (5 bases). The J call may be wrong; the DNA end is better matched by TRBJ2-7. CDR1 and CDR2 (germline): SGHRS, YFSETQ. This CDR3 has 17 amino acids. The CDR3 loop reads CASSLSSIASLTYEQYI. In DNA form, the CDR3 reads TGCGCCAGCAGCTTAAGTTCGATTGCTAGCCTCACCTACGAGCAGTACATC.

The chain uses TRBV6-5 and TRBJ2-3, with 11 bases identical to TRBD2. Per the germline V gene, CDR1 is MNHEY and CDR2 is SVGAGI. Losses at the gene ends were 0 bases for V and 2 bases for J; bases not matched to a gene: 10. The CDR3 sequence is 19 residues long. CDR3: CASSYSRASGGSHTDTQYF. The CDR3 coding sequence is TGTGCCAGCAGTTACTCTCGGGCTAGCGGGGGGTCCCACACAGATACGCAGTATTTT.

This clonotype has only a few counts. The chain is built from TRBV7-6 and TRBJ1-6; D call uncertain. This CDR3 has 17 amino acids. V gave up 0 bases and J gave up 0 bases, with 9 bases separating them. Germline-derived CDR1 and CDR2 are SGHVS and FNYEAQ. Written as DNA, the CDR3 is TGTGCCAGCAGCTTAGCGGAGGTGGGCTCCTATAATTCACCCCTCCACTTT. Translating gives CASSLAEVGSYNSPLHF. The full variable domain, rest sourced from reference TRBV7-6 and TRBJ1-6, is GAGVSQSPRYKVTKRGQDVALRCDPISGHVSLYWYRQALGQGPEFLTYFNYEAQQDKSGLPNDRFSAERPEGSISTLTIQRTEQRDSAMYRCASSLAEVGSYNSPLHFGNGTRLTVT.

J is TRBJ2-6 and V is TRBV27; D uncertain. This CDR3 has 16 residues. CDR1 is MNHEY, CDR2 SMNVEV, per germline (reference sequence). V was pared by 2 bases and J by 0 bases, with 8 bases between. CDR3 DNA: TGTGCCAGCAGTTTAGACGTAAACTCTGGGGCCAACGTCCTGACTTTC. Its protein is CASSLDVNSGANVLTF.

The rearrangement links TRBV9 to TRBJ2-3; D gene ambiguous. The CDR3 loop spans 17 amino acids. Germline V gene sequence: CDR1 SGDLS, CDR2 YYNGEE. The V gene lost 2 bases and the J gene lost 0 bases, with 16 bases spanning the gap. The CDR3 region is CASSVSSSPPSTDTQYF. DNA for the CDR3: TGTGCCAGCAGCGTTTCCAGCTCTCCCCCTAGCACAGATACGCAGTATTTT.

This clonotype showed up many times. J is TRBJ2-7 and V is TRBV20-1; a possible D gene is TRBD2 (7 bases). Germline loops: CDR1 DFQATT, CDR2 SNEGSKA (reference sequence). The CDR3 length is 12 residues. The V and J ends lost 5 bases and 5 bases respectively, with 13 bases between them. DNA for the CDR3: TGCAGTGCTGGGGGGGGGCTCAACGAGCAGTACTTC. Translation: CSAGGGLNEQYF.

This clonotype was picked up many times. This chain joins TRBV28 and TRBJ2-1, with D possibly matching TRBD2 (5 bases). V lost 8 bases to trimming and J lost 6 bases, with 11 bases between them. Germline CDR1 and CDR2: MDHEN and SYDVKM. The CDR3 spans 12 residues. CDR3 sequence reads: CASGIRGNEQFF. In nucleotides, the CDR3 is TGTGCCAGCGGGATTCGGGGCAATGAGCAGTTCTTC.

The V and J genes are TRBV5-1 and TRBJ1-2; D not resolved. The CDR3 loop spans 14 amino acids. The V end was cut by 4 bases, the J end by 6 bases, with 16 bases between. Per germline, CDR1 SGHRS and CDR2 YFSETQ. The CDR3 is CASSVFDKPDGYTF. The DNA for the CDR3 is TGCGCCAGCAGCGTTTTCGACAAGCCCGATGGCTACACCTTC. Combining the CDR3 with reference TRBV5-1 and TRBJ1-2 gives the whole variable domain KAGVTQTPRYLIKTRGQQVTLSCSPISGHRSVSWYQQTPGQGLQFLFEYFSETQRNKGNFPGRFSGRQFSNSRSEMNVSTLELGDSALYLCASSVFDKPDGYTFGSGTRLTVV.

Comment on this clonotype: Compared with germline, one end of the junction differs, possibly owing to a read error. This chain connects TRBV7-3 to TRBJ2-1; weak D call: TRBD2 (6 bases). The CDR3 spans 13 residues. Germline V lookup: CDR1 SGHTA, CDR2 FQGTGA. CDR3 protein: CASSKVRGNGQFF. The CDR3 DNA sequence: TGTGCCAGCAGCAAGGTTCGGGGGAATGGGCAGTTCTTC.